A single sample is the source of the 14 T cell receptor beta chains below, sequenced in a study of blood T cell repertoires in COVID-19. Here immunoSEQ multiplex PCR was the method, and the copy in TCRdb shows in-frame clones only, minus some. The sample records 250,000 or so clones, around 86% being singletons. The specimen sequenced was peripheral blood. The receptor source for this set is an older man with acute or convalescent COVID-19.

The gene calls are TRBV3-1 (or the pseudogene TRBV3-2) and TRBJ2-3; D ambiguous. Trimming pared 0 bases from V and 7 bases from J, leaving 8 bases between. Germline assignment: CDR1 LGHDT and CDR2 YNNKEL (reference sequence). This CDR3 contains 13 residues. This CDR3 is CASSQDLRNTQYF. The CDR3 nucleotides are TGTGCCAGCAGCCAAGATCTGAGGAATACGCAGTATTTT.

The chain is built from TRBV12-5 and TRBJ2-1, with D tentatively TRBD2 (5 bases). This CDR3 has 15 amino acids. V was pared by 7 bases and J by 4 bases, with 17 bases between. The V gene's germline CDR1 is LGHNT and CDR2 FRNRAP. The CDR3 spells CASAPLAGIYNEQFF. Written as DNA, the CDR3 is TGTGCTAGTGCCCCCCTAGCAGGTATATACAATGAGCAGTTCTTC.

V gene TRBV5-4 combines with J gene TRBJ2-1; no clear D. The CDR3 totals 15 residues. Trimming took off 2 bases at V and 0 bases at J, with 9 bases between the two ends. Germline CDR1 reads SGHNT; CDR2 reads YYREEE (reference sequence). The CDR3 sequence: CASSLGASSYNEQFF. CDR3 nucleotides: TGTGCCAGCAGCTTAGGAGCGAGCTCCTACAATGAGCAGTTCTTC.

The V and J genes are TRBV19 and TRBJ1-1, with D possibly matching TRBD1 (5 bases). The CDR3 extends over 12 amino acids. The germline V gene encodes CDR1 LNHDA and CDR2 SQIVND (reference sequence). V was shortened by 7 bases and J by 7 bases, with 13 bases between the two germline ends. CDR3 loop: CASTLTGGEAFF. The CDR3 DNA follows: TGTGCCAGTACCCTCACGGGGGGTGAAGCTTTCTTT.

This chain links TRBV19 with TRBJ1-3, with D unclear. Germline loops: CDR1 LNHDA, CDR2 SQIVND (reference sequence). Between the trimmed V and J ends, which lost 3 bases and 2 bases, there was a span of 8 bases. The CDR3 length is 14 residues. The CDR3 nucleotides are TGTGCCAGTAGTATTGGAGGGACTGGAAACACCATATATTTT. This encodes CASSIGGTGNTIYF.

Here the CDR3 reads CASRRGGTLNTEAFF. CDR3 in DNA: TGTGCCAGCAGGAGGGGGGGGACCCTGAACACTGAAGCTTTCTTT. This chain joins TRBV6-5 and TRBJ1-1; tentatively, D is TRBD1 (6 bases). This CDR3 has 15 amino acids. Germline V gives CDR1 MNHEY, CDR2 SVGAGI. V lost 6 bases, J lost 0 bases, and 14 bases lay in between.

CDR3 nucleotides: TGCGCCAGCAGCCAAGGAGGGTCGGGGGCAGATACGCAGTATTTT. Translated: CASSQGGSGADTQYF. The chain uses TRBV4-3 and TRBJ2-3; weak D call: TRBD2 (6 bases). This CDR3 has 15 amino acids. Germline V CDR1 and CDR2: LGHNA, YSLEER. V was pared by 1 base and J by 4 bases, with 12 bases between.

V and J are TRBV28 and TRBJ1-5; no clear D gene. V lost 3 bases, J lost 7 bases, and 16 bases lay in between. Per the germline V gene, CDR1 is MDHEN and CDR2 is SYDVKM. The CDR3 is made up of 15 amino acids. The CDR3 DNA is TGTGCCAGCAGTTTGCCCGGGAGGGTCGGCCAGCCCCAGCATTTT. As protein: CASSLPGRVGQPQHF.

V gene TRBV5-4 combines with J gene TRBJ2-4, with D possibly being TRBD2 (6 bases). The CDR3 spans 13 residues. Germline assignment: CDR1 SGHNT and CDR2 YYREEE (reference sequence). V was cut by 1 base and J by 8 bases, with 10 bases left in between. CDR3 sequence reads: CASSLRGLDIQYF. CDR3 coding DNA: TGTGCCAGCAGCTTGCGGGGGTTAGACATTCAGTACTTC. Supplemented by reference TRBV5-4 and TRBJ2-4, the full variable domain reads ETGVTQSPTHLIKTRGQQVTLRCSSQSGHNTVSWYQQALGQGPQFIFQYYREEENGRGNFPPRFSGLQFPNYSSELNVNALELDDSALYLCASSLRGLDIQYFGAGTRLSVL.

V is TRBV15 and J is TRBJ1-1, with TRBD1 matching 9 bases. CDR1 is LNHNV, CDR2 YYDKDF, per germline (reference sequence). The J segment lost 8 bases and the V segment lost 5 bases, leaving 15 bases of the junction unmatched. There are 16 residues in the CDR3. CDR3 amino acids: CATSGGQGRRVSEAFF. CDR3 bases: TGTGCCACCAGCGGGGGACAGGGCAGGAGGGTTAGCGAAGCTTTCTTT.

This clone was recorded a few times. J is TRBJ1-4 and V is TRBV11-2; D is ambiguous. The germline V and J ends were trimmed by 3 bases and 8 bases, with 10 bases remaining between them. The CDR3 runs to 13 residues. Looked up from germline, CDR1 is SGHAT and CDR2 is FQNNGV. The CDR3 loop reads CASSLGLSEKLFF. CDR3 DNA sequence: TGTGCCAGCAGCTTGGGCCTGTCGGAAAAACTGTTTTTT.

The chain has TRBV29-1 and TRBJ2-1; 8 nucleotides match TRBD2. The CDR3 loop spans 15 amino acids. Germline loops: CDR1 SQVTM, CDR2 ANQGSEA. The V segment lost 0 bases and the J segment 6 bases; nucleotides outside the gene matches: 7. The DNA of the CDR3 is TGCAGCGTTGAAGACCCCGGGACTAGAAGCAATGAGCAGTTCTTC. Its translation is CSVEDPGTRSNEQFF.

The chain links TRBV5-1 to TRBJ2-7, with TRBD2 identical over 10 bases. After removal of 4 bases from V and 2 bases from J, the junction contained 9 bases not matched to a gene. The CDR3 totals 16 residues. Germline assignment: CDR1 SGHRS and CDR2 YFSETQ. CDR3: CASSGLAGEKTYEQYF. The CDR3 DNA reads TGCGCCAGCAGCGGTCTAGCGGGAGAGAAAACCTACGAGCAGTACTTC.

The gene calls are TRBV11-2 and TRBJ2-7; 7 bases align to TRBD2. The V gene's germline CDR1 is SGHAT and CDR2 FQNNGV. The junction had 4 bases not matched to a gene; V was cut back by 2 bases and J by 3 bases. The length of the CDR3 is 14 residues. DNA for the CDR3: TGTGCCAGCAGCTTACGGCGGGAGAACTACGAGCAGTACTTC. Translated, it gives CASSLRRENYEQYF.